This T cell receptor (beta chain) stems from a study of T cells in localized non-small cell lung cancer (dated by TCRdb to the early 2020s). Notes on the research overall: Comparing tumors with uninvolved tumor-adjacent lungs, the study looked at the T cell repertoires of around 250 patients with early-stage NSCLC. The mean age of the NSCLC patients was about 70 years, with approximately 130 men and 95 to 110 women. All 236 NSCLC patients in the cohort were treatment-naive and had localized lung tumors that were resected. What the research found in general, with its limitations: Because multi-region tumor sequencing was not performed, intratumor heterogeneity could not be ruled out. Uninvolved tumor-adjacent lung showed the highest T cell clonality, higher than tumor, which suggests more focused antigenic responses in the uninvolved tumor-adjacent lung. Higher T cell density in blood was associated with longer overall survival, whereas higher clonality in adjacent lung was associated with shorter survival. Because the study design was exploratory, TCR variables were selected using unadjusted p-values without false-discovery rate correction. A median of around 62 of the top 100 tumor clones turned up in the paired uninvolved adjacent lung, and 25 to 35 of those clones also ranked among the top 100 of that same adjacent lung.

TCR beta CDR3 regions were sequenced from DNA using the immunoSEQ Assay. The study's own analysis went as follows. T cell density was computed as TCR beta template counts normalized to usable DNA estimated by amplifying housekeeping genes. Using the preseqR package, richness was estimated by extrapolating to 120,000 templates for tissue samples and 400,000 templates for PBMC samples. Clonality was defined by subtracting Pielou's evenness from one. Tissue-enriched TCRs were identified through differential abundance testing performed on productive amino-acid clonotypes, with a minimum total count of 5 and an alpha of 0.1. Repertoire overlap between compartments was quantified with the Jaccard Index and Morisita Overlap Index. GLIPH grouped TCR beta CDR3s together with public tetramer-defined viral CDR3s, and a viral motif had to include at least three viral sequences and show V-gene enrichment. Sourced from immuneACCESS, this table was stored by TCRdb with only in-frame sequences that have V and J called. A share of the clones is absent; for the studies checked, an unresolved V gene accounts for under half, and the remainder has no known explanation. V, J and clone size reflect that table, while D and trimming were determined from the DNA. The sample includes around 36,000 clones, with 81% observed a single time. Around 7.5% of the sample goes to the ten largest clones.

At diagnosis, peripheral blood, uninvolved tumor-adjacent lung and tumor were collected and were preserved as a mix of fresh-frozen and FFPE material. Blood samples were analyzed as peripheral blood mononuclear cells for TCR repertoire profiling. As to this clone: The clone's antigen remains unknown. No base-level quality is on record; no much larger clone is a single base apart.

The specimen comprised peripheral blood mononuclear cells, sampled before any cancer treatment. The origin of this receptor is a male donor at least 60 years old with stage II lung adenocarcinoma.

Here the CDR3 is given as CASSGGSHGYTF. The bases are TGTGCCAGCAGTGGGGGCTCCCATGGCTACACCTTC. The rearrangement joined TRBV25-1 to TRBJ1-2, with TRBD1 as a weak D call on 5 bases. As encoded in the germline V gene, CDR1 is MGHDK while CDR2 is SYGVNS. Its CDR3 holds 12 amino acids, cysteine through phenylalanine. Only CDR3 DNA remains: 36 bases, in frame from the first base. Trimming removed 4 bases from V and 6 bases from J, leaving 9 bases between the germline ends.